This record looks at one T cell receptor (beta chain) sequence and its context. The sample originates from a study of PD-L1 blockade in urothelial cancer. With 2 bases clipped from V and 3 bases from J, the junction kept 1 base outside the gene matches. Germline assignment: CDR1 SGHRS and CDR2 YFSETQ. The CDR3 loop spans 14 amino acids. The repertoire was sequenced with immunoSEQ multiplex PCR; TCRdb's copy has only in-frame clones and lacks some. This repertoire shows about 45,000 clones, 88% found once; its top ten account for about 4.2%. The sample here was PBMCs, taken around atezolizumab (anti-PD-L1) treatment. V usage is TRBV5-1 and J usage is TRBJ2-7; 11 bases are a match to TRBD1. This sequence originates from a man older than 75 with urothelial cancer. The CDR3 DNA reads TGCGCCAGCAGCTTTGGGACAGGGGGCTACGAGCAGTACTTC. Translating it yields CASSFGTGGYEQYF.